These T cell receptor beta chains were read from a single sample in a study of T cell responses to AZD1222 COVID-19 vaccine. The repertoire was sequenced with immunoSEQ multiplex PCR; TCRdb's copy has only in-frame clones and lacks some. This table has around 110,000 clones, 80% to 90% appearing once. Sequencing was performed on peripheral blood, taken on day 0 of MenACWY control vaccination. Source of these receptors: an adult in good health. The CDR3 runs from the conserved cysteine through the conserved F or W. The order of the fields is clone size, D gene, J gene, V gene, CDR3 DNA, CDR3 protein. The D gene is left open where the match is weak. Some rows mark clone size as missing; the rest say once, few, many or name a class of expanded clone.

abundance: once; d_gene: NA; j_gene: TRBJ2-7; v_gene: TRBV6-2/TRBV6-3; CDR3nt: TGTGCCAGCAGTTACTCGGGGCTTTTTGAGCAGTACTTC; CDR3aa: CASSYSGLFEQYF
abundance: NA; d_gene: TRBD1; j_gene: TRBJ1-5; v_gene: TRBV6-5; CDR3nt: TGTGCCAGCAGCCTGGACAGGGATCAGAGGCAGCCCCAGCATTTT; CDR3aa: CASSLDRDQRQPQHF
abundance: NA; d_gene: NA; j_gene: TRBJ2-7; v_gene: TRBV19; CDR3nt: TGTGCCAGTGCGCTGGATCGCTCCTACGAGCAGTACTTC; CDR3aa: CASALDRSYEQYF
abundance: few; d_gene: NA; j_gene: TRBJ2-3; v_gene: TRBV5-1; CDR3nt: TGCGCCAGCAGCGCCTTGATGGATACGCAGTATTTT; CDR3aa: CASSALMDTQYF
abundance: NA; d_gene: NA; j_gene: TRBJ1-2; v_gene: TRBV18; CDR3nt: TGTGCCAGCTCACCTTACCTACGGGAGGTTGGCTATGGCTACACCTTC; CDR3aa: CASSPYLREVGYGYTF
abundance: NA; d_gene: TRBD1; j_gene: TRBJ2-5; v_gene: TRBV5-5; CDR3nt: TGTGCCAGCAGCTTCGGGACAGGGGTACGGGAGACCCAGTACTTC; CDR3aa: CASSFGTGVRETQYF
abundance: NA; d_gene: TRBD1; j_gene: TRBJ1-1; v_gene: TRBV7-2; CDR3nt: TGTGCCAGCAGCGCCCGTAGACAGGGTAGGCATGTGGACACTGAAGCTTTCTTT; CDR3aa: CASSARRQGRHVDTEAFF
abundance: NA; d_gene: NA; j_gene: TRBJ2-1; v_gene: TRBV7-6; CDR3nt: TGTGCCAGCAGTTCTAGGGGGGGTGCTTACAATGAGCAGTTCTTC; CDR3aa: CASSSRGGAYNEQFF
abundance: NA; d_gene: NA; j_gene: TRBJ1-1; v_gene: TRBV5-6; CDR3nt: TGTGCCAGCAGCTTGATCGACAGCAAAAACACTGAAGCTTTCTTT; CDR3aa: CASSLIDSKNTEAFF
abundance: once; d_gene: TRBD2; j_gene: TRBJ2-5; v_gene: TRBV11-2; CDR3nt: TGTGCCAGCAGCCTAACTAGCGGGGGTGAGACCCAGTACTTC; CDR3aa: CASSLTSGGETQYF
abundance: NA; d_gene: NA; j_gene: TRBJ2-1; v_gene: TRBV5-1; CDR3nt: TGCGCCAGCAGCTTGGGAGCGACCTACAATGAGCAGTTCTTC; CDR3aa: CASSLGATYNEQFF
abundance: few; d_gene: NA; j_gene: TRBJ2-2; v_gene: TRBV24-1; CDR3nt: TGTGCCACCAGTGATGTTGGGGCACGACGGAGCACCGGGGAGCTGTTTTTT; CDR3aa: CATSDVGARRSTGELFF
abundance: once; d_gene: TRBD1; j_gene: TRBJ1-2; v_gene: TRBV7-2; CDR3nt: TGTGCCAGCAGCTTAGGGCCCTCCGGGACAGGGTATGGCTACACCTTC; CDR3aa: CASSLGPSGTGYGYTF
abundance: NA; d_gene: NA; j_gene: TRBJ2-7; v_gene: TRBV7-3; CDR3nt: TGTGCCAGCAGCAAATACATGGCTCCCTACGAGCAGTACTTC; CDR3aa: CASSKYMAPYEQYF
abundance: NA; d_gene: TRBD1; j_gene: TRBJ1-1; v_gene: TRBV6-2/TRBV6-3; CDR3nt: TGTGCCAGCAGCTTCCAGGGGGAGGGTGAAGCTTTCTTT; CDR3aa: CASSFQGEGEAFF
abundance: NA; d_gene: NA; j_gene: TRBJ2-7; v_gene: TRBV18; CDR3nt: TGTGCCAGCTCAATACGGGGGCCCTACGAGCAGTACTTC; CDR3aa: CASSIRGPYEQYF
abundance: NA; d_gene: NA; j_gene: TRBJ1-3; v_gene: TRBV23-1; CDR3nt: TGCGCCAGCAGTCAGTGGATTCGGGACCCGCTCTCTGGAAACACCATATATTTT; CDR3aa: CASSQWIRDPLSGNTIYF
abundance: NA; d_gene: NA; j_gene: TRBJ1-6; v_gene: TRBV19; CDR3nt: TGTGCCAGTAGTCTTCTATCATCTTCACCCCTCCACTTT; CDR3aa: CASSLLSSSPLHF
abundance: few; d_gene: NA; j_gene: TRBJ1-2; v_gene: TRBV5-4; CDR3nt: TGTGCCAGCAGCTTGGAGGCCTATGGCTACACCTTC; CDR3aa: CASSLEAYGYTF
abundance: NA; d_gene: NA; j_gene: TRBJ1-1; v_gene: TRBV28; CDR3nt: TGTGCCAGCAGTTCTAGGGGGGTGAACACTGAAGCTTTCTTT; CDR3aa: CASSSRGVNTEAFF
abundance: NA; d_gene: NA; j_gene: TRBJ1-1; v_gene: TRBV6-6; CDR3nt: TGTGCCAGCAGTTACTCTTTAGGCGACGGCACTGAAGCTTTCTTT; CDR3aa: CASSYSLGDGTEAFF
abundance: NA; d_gene: NA; j_gene: TRBJ1-5; v_gene: TRBV6-1; CDR3nt: TGTGCCAGCAGTGAAGCGCTGTCAGGGTATCGCAATCAGCCCCAGCATTTT; CDR3aa: CASSEALSGYRNQPQHF
abundance: NA; d_gene: NA; j_gene: TRBJ2-7; v_gene: TRBV5-6; CDR3nt: TGTGCCAGCAGCTTGTCAGGGCCCTTCTACGAGCAGTACTTC; CDR3aa: CASSLSGPFYEQYF
abundance: NA; d_gene: NA; j_gene: TRBJ1-3; v_gene: TRBV3-1/TRBV3-2; CDR3nt: TGTGCCAGCAGCCAAGGGGACTCTGGAAACACCATATATTTT; CDR3aa: CASSQGDSGNTIYF
abundance: NA; d_gene: NA; j_gene: TRBJ2-7; v_gene: TRBV7-9; CDR3nt: TGTGCCAGCAGCTCCGTCGGGTCTTCCTACGAGCAGTACTTC; CDR3aa: CASSSVGSSYEQYF
abundance: NA; d_gene: NA; j_gene: TRBJ1-2; v_gene: TRBV19; CDR3nt: TGTGCCAGTAGTATTTCAACCTCATACTATGGCTACACCTTC; CDR3aa: CASSISTSYYGYTF
abundance: NA; d_gene: NA; j_gene: TRBJ1-1; v_gene: TRBV28; CDR3nt: TGTGCCAGCCAATTCGGGAAGGGTATTTCGAACACTGAAGCTTTCTTT; CDR3aa: CASQFGKGISNTEAFF
abundance: NA; d_gene: NA; j_gene: TRBJ2-7; v_gene: TRBV6-2/TRBV6-3; CDR3nt: TGTGCCAGCAGTTCGGCAAGGGGACGGATATACGAGCAGTACTTC; CDR3aa: CASSSARGRIYEQYF
abundance: NA; d_gene: NA; j_gene: TRBJ2-2; v_gene: TRBV19; CDR3nt: TGTGCCAGTAACACCCCAGGGGGGGACCACACCGGGGAGCTGTTTTTT; CDR3aa: CASNTPGGDHTGELFF
abundance: NA; d_gene: NA; j_gene: TRBJ2-7; v_gene: TRBV12-3/TRBV12-4; CDR3nt: TGTGCCAGCACCTCCCGGACAGACTACGAGCAGTACTTC; CDR3aa: CASTSRTDYEQYF
abundance: NA; d_gene: TRBD1; j_gene: TRBJ1-5; v_gene: TRBV28; CDR3nt: TGTGCCAGCAGTCCGGACAGGGTTAATCAGCCCCAGCATTTT; CDR3aa: CASSPDRVNQPQHF
abundance: NA; d_gene: NA; j_gene: TRBJ2-7; v_gene: TRBV19; CDR3nt: TGTGCCAGTCCGGTGTGGGGGCTGGCCTACGAGCAGTACTTC; CDR3aa: CASPVWGLAYEQYF
abundance: once; d_gene: NA; j_gene: TRBJ2-3; v_gene: TRBV2; CDR3nt: TGTGCCAGCAGTGCGAGGCAGCCGGATACAGATACGCAGTATTTT; CDR3aa: CASSARQPDTDTQYF